This T cell receptor beta chain is from a study of shared clonotypes between healthy human individuals. Every immunoSEQ plate was one replicate of a subset's evenly spread DNA. In the original workflow: Filtering of immunoSEQ junctional sequences could not match full-length read filtering. The assay was immunoSEQ multiplex PCR, and TCRdb's table has in-frame clones only and misses some. The V and J calls and the clone size are those of that table, but D and trimming were determined from the DNA. The sample lists about 2.4 million clones, 80% to 95% seen once, with approximately 0.37% in the top ten. The CDR3 loop spans 13 amino acids. Germline V gene sequence: CDR1 KGHSH, CDR2 LQKENI. Trimming shortened V by 4 bases and J by 8 bases, and 14 bases separated the two germline ends.

This receptor was taken from a man in his late teens or twenties in good health. Some clones in this sample may be carry-over from other donors' samples. The chain has TRBV18 and TRBJ1-2, with D unresolved. Source material: naive CD4+ T cells from PBMCs. Subset here: CD45RA+ positively selected. The CDR3, as DNA: TGTGCCAGCTCACTTGGGCTTCCGGACGGCTACACCTTC. This encodes CASSLGLPDGYTF.